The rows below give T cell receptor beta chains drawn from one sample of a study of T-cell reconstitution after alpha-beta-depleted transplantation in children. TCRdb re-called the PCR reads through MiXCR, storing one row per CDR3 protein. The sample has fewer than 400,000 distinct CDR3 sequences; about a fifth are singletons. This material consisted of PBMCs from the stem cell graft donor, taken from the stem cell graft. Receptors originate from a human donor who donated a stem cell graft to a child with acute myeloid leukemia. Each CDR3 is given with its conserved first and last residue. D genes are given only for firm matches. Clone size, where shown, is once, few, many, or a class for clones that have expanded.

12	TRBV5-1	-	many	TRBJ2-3	CASSLVADTQYF	TGCGCCAGCAGCTTGGTTGCAGATACGCAGTATTTT
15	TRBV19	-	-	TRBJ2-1	CASSMVRLSYNEQFF	TGTGCCAGTAGTATGGTCCGGCTCTCCTACAATGAGCAGTTCTTC
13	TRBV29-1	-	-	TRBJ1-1	CSVGNLMNTEAFF	TGCAGCGTTGGTAACCTGATGAACACTGAAGCTTTCTTT
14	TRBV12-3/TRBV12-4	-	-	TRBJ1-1	CASSWDTSITEAFF	TGTGCCAGCAGTTGGGACACCAGTATCACTGAAGCTTTCTTT
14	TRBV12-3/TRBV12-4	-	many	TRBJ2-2	CASRGAAGAGELFF	TGTGCCAGCAGAGGGGCAGCCGGGGCCGGGGAGCTGTTTTTT
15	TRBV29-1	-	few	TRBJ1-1	CSVPGGGTPNTEAFF	TGCAGCGTGCCCGGGGGTGGGACACCGAACACTGAAGCTTTCTTT
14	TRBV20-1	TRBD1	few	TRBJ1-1	CSARVQGGITEAFF	TGCAGTGCTAGAGTGCAGGGGGGGATCACTGAAGCTTTCTTT
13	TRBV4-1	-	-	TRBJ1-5	CASSLLRNQPQHF	TGCGCCAGCAGCCTCCTACGGAATCAGCCCCAGCATTTT
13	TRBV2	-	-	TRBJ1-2	CASSEEGVYGYTF	TGTGCCAGCAGTGAGGAAGGAGTCTATGGCTACACCTTC
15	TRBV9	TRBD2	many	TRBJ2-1	CASSAGGPRGDEQFF	TGTGCCAGCAGCGCCGGAGGGCCCCGGGGGGATGAGCAGTTCTTC
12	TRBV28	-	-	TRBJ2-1	CASSSLLGVSFF	TGTGCCAGCAGTTCCCTTCTGGGGGTATCGTTCTTC
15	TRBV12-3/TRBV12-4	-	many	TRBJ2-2	CASSLGGGGTGELFF	TGTGCCAGCAGCTTAGGCGGAGGGGGGACCGGGGAGCTGTTTTTT
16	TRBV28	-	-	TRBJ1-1	CASSLWGPAMNTEAFF	TGTGCCAGCAGTTTATGGGGGCCAGCAATGAACACTGAAGCTTTCTTT
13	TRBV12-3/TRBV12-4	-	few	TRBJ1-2	CASSYGPRYGYTF	TGTGCCAGCAGTTACGGACCACGCTATGGCTACACCTTC
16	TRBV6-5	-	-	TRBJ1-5	CASSYATIQLNQPQHF	TGTGCCAGCAGTTACGCGACTATTCAACTGAATCAGCCCCAGCATTTT
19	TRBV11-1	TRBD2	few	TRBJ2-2	CASSSPRGLAGPSGGELFF	TGTGCCAGCAGCTCCCCAAGAGGACTAGCGGGACCCAGCGGCGGGGAGCTGTTTTTT
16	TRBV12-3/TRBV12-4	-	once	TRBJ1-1	CAARRGLGPLNTEAFF	TGTGCCGCCCGACGGGGCTTGGGACCTTTGAACACTGAAGCTTTCTTT
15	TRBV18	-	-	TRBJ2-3	CASSGGDGYTDTQYF	TGTGCCAGCTCAGGAGGGGACGGATACACAGATACGCAGTATTTT
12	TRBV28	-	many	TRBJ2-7	CASSRGYYEQYF	TGTGCCAGCAGTAGGGGGTACTACGAGCAGTACTTC
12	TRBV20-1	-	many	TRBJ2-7	CSAPEHSYEQYF	TGCAGTGCCCCCGAGCACTCCTACGAGCAGTACTTC
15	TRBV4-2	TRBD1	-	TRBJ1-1	CASSQVEGQGTEAFF	TGTGCCAGCAGCCAAGTAGAGGGACAGGGCACTGAAGCTTTCTTT
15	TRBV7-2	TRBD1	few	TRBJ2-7	CASSSSPGQGTVQYF	TGTGCCAGCAGCTCATCCCCGGGACAGGGGACAGTGCAGTACTTC
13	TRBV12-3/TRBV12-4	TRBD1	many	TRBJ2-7	CASSTQGYYEQYF	TGTGCCAGCAGTACACAGGGGTACTACGAGCAGTACTTC
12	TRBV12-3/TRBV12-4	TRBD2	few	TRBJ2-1	CASPSGYNEQFF	TGTGCCAGCCCTAGCGGATACAATGAGCAGTTCTTC
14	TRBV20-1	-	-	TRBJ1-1	CSAREPDTNTEAFF	TGCAGTGCTAGAGAACCAGACACGAACACTGAAGCTTTCTTT
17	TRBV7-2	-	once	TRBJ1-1	CASSLRRAGTGNTEAFF	TGTGCCAGCAGCTTAAGACGGGCCGGGACGGGGAACACTGAAGCTTTCTTT
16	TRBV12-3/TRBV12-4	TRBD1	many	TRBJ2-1	CASSSGWTGSYNEQFF	TGTGCCAGCAGTTCCGGGTGGACAGGGTCCTACAATGAGCAGTTCTTC
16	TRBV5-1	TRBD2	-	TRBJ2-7	CASSRTSGSQGDEQYF	TGCGCCAGCAGCAGGACTAGCGGGAGCCAAGGCGACGAGCAGTACTTC
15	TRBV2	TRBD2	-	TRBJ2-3	CASSTWTSGTDTQYF	TGTGCCAGCAGTACATGGACTAGCGGCACAGATACGCAGTATTTT
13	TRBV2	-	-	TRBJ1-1	CASGGALNTEAFF	TGTGCCAGTGGGGGGGCTCTGAACACTGAAGCTTTCTTT
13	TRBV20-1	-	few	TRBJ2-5	CSANGLGPETQYF	TGCAGTGCTAACGGCCTGGGGCCAGAGACCCAGTACTTC
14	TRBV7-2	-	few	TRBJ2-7	CASSPRFDRHEQYF	TGTGCCAGCAGCCCCAGGTTCGATAGGCACGAGCAGTACTTC
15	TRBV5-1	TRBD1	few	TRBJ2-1	CASSSGTAVGDEQFF	TGCGCCAGCAGCTCCGGGACAGCAGTCGGTGATGAGCAGTTCTTC
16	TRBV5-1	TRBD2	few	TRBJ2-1	CASSLTPGLAADEQFF	TGCGCCAGCAGCTTAACCCCGGGACTAGCGGCAGATGAGCAGTTCTTC
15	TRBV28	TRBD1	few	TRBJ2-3	CASSKNRGRTDTQYF	TGTGCCAGCAGTAAGAACAGGGGGCGAACAGATACGCAGTATTTT
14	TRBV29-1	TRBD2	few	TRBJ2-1	CSAERAGGPNEQFF	TGCAGCGCCGAAAGAGCGGGAGGGCCCAATGAGCAGTTCTTC
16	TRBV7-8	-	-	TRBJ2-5	CASSGSRGLPGETQYF	TGTGCCAGCAGTGGGTCGAGAGGTCTTCCCGGGGAGACCCAGTACTTC
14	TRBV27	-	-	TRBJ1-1	CASSLLSGDTEAFF	TGTGCCAGCAGTTTACTCTCGGGAGACACTGAAGCTTTCTTT
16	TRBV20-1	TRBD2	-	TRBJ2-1	CSQRSTLAENYNEQFF	TGCAGTCAAAGATCCACTCTAGCGGAAAACTACAATGAGCAGTTCTTC
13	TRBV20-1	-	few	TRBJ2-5	CSARVRVQETQYF	TGCAGTGCTAGAGTAAGGGTTCAAGAGACCCAGTACTTC
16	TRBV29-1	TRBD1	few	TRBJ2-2	CSVEAGDRGLTGELFF	TGCAGCGTTGAAGCCGGGGACAGGGGATTGACCGGGGAGCTGTTTTTT
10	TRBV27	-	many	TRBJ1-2	CASTRPGYTF	TGTGCCAGCACTAGACCGGGCTACACCTTC
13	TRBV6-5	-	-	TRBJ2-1	CASSYSTDNEQFF	TGTGCCAGCAGTTACTCGACCGACAATGAGCAGTTCTTC
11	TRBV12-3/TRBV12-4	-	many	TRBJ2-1	CASREYNEQFF	TGTGCCAGCAGGGAATACAATGAGCAGTTCTTC
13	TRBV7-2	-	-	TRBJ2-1	CASSPTPPHEQFF	TGTGCCAGCAGCCCGACCCCCCCCCATGAGCAGTTCTTC
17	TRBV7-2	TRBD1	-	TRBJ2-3	CASSPGDRGWFTDTQYF	TGTGCCAGCAGCCCAGGGGACAGGGGCTGGTTCACAGATACGCAGTATTTT
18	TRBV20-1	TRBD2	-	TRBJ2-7	CSARATTRLAGGEYEQYF	TGCAGTGCTAGAGCCACCACCCGCCTAGCGGGAGGGGAATACGAGCAGTACTTC
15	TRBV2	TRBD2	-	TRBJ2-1	CASSLLAGTYNEQFF	TGTGCCAGCAGTCTTCTAGCGGGAACCTACAATGAGCAGTTCTTC
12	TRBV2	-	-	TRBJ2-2	CASSETGGELFF	TGTGCCAGCAGTGAAACGGGAGGGGAGCTGTTTTTT
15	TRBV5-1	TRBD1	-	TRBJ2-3	CASSFGDRDTDTQYF	TGCGCCAGCAGCTTCGGGGACAGGGACACAGATACGCAGTATTTT
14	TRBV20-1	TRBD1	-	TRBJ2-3	CSAGDRVGTDTQYF	TGCAGTGCCGGTGACAGGGTGGGCACAGATACGCAGTATTTT
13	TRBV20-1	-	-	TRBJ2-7	CSARGELGTEQYF	TGCAGTGCTAGAGGCGAATTAGGGACCGAGCAGTACTTC